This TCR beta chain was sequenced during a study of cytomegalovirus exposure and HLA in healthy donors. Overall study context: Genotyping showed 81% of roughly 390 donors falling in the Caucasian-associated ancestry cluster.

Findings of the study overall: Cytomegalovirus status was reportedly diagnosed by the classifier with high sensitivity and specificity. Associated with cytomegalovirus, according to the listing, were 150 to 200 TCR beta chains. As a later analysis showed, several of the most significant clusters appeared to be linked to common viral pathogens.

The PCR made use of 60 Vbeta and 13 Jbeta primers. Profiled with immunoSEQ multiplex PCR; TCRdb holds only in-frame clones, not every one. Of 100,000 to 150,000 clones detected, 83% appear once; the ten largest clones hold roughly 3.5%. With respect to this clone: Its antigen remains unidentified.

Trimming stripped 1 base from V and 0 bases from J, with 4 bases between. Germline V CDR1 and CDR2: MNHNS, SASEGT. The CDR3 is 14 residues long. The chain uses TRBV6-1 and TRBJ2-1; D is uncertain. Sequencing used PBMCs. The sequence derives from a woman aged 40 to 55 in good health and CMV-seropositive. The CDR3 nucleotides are TGTGCCAGCAGTGAAGGCTACTCCTACAATGAGCAGTTCTTC. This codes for CASSEGYSYNEQFF.